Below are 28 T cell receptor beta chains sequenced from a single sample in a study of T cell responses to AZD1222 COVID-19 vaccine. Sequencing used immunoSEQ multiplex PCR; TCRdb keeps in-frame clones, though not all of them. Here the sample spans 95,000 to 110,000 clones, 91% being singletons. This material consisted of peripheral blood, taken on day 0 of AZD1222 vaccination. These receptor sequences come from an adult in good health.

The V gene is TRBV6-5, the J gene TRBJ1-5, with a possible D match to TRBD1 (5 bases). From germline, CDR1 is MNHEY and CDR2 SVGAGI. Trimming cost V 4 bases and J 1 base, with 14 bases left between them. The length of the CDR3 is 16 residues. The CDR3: CASSLDSPGSNQPQHF. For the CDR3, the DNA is TGTGCCAGCAGTTTAGACAGCCCAGGGAGCAATCAGCCCCAGCATTTT.

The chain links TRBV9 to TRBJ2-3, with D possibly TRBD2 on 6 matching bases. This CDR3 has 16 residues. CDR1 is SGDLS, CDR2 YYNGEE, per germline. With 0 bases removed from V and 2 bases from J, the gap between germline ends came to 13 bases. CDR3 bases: TGTGCCAGCAGCGTAGCAGGACTACAACTCACAGATACGCAGTATTTT. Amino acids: CASSVAGLQLTDTQYF.

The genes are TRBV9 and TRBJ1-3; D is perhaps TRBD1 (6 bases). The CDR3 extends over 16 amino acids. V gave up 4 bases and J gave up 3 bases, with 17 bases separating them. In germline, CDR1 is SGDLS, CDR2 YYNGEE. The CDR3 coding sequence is TGTGCCAGCAGCCTTACCGGGGGGCAGTATGGAAACACCATATATTTT. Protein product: CASSLTGGQYGNTIYF.

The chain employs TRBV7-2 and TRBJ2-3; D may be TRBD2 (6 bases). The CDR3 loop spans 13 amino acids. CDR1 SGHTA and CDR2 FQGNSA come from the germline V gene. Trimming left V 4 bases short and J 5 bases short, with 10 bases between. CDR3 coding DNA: TGTGCCAGCAGCTGGGACGGGGGAGATACGCAGTATTTT. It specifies CASSWDGGDTQYF.

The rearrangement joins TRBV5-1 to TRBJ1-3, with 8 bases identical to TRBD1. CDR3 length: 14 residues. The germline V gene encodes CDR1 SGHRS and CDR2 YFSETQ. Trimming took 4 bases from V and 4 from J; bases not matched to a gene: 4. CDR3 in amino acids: CASSGTGEGNTIYF. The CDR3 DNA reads TGCGCCAGCAGCGGGACAGGCGAAGGAAACACCATATATTTT. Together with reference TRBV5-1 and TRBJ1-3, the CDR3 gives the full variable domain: KAGVTQTPRYLIKTRGQQVTLSCSPISGHRSVSWYQQTPGQGLQFLFEYFSETQRNKGNFPGRFSGRQFSNSRSEMNVSTLELGDSALYLCASSGTGEGNTIYFGEGSWLTVV.

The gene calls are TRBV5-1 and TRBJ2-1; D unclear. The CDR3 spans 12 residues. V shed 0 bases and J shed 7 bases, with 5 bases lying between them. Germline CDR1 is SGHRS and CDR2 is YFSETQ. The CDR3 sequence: CASSLARNEQFF. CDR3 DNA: TGCGCCAGCAGCTTGGCACGGAATGAGCAGTTCTTC.

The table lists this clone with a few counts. CDR3 in DNA: TGTGCCATCAGTGAGTCGTTGACAGGGGAGGGCTACACCTTC. Translated: CAISESLTGEGYTF. The chain has TRBV10-3 and TRBJ1-2; 8 bases agree with TRBD1. V lost 0 bases and J lost 8; bases outside the gene matches: 5. Germline lookup yields CDR1 ENHRY and CDR2 SYGVKD. CDR3 size: 14 residues.

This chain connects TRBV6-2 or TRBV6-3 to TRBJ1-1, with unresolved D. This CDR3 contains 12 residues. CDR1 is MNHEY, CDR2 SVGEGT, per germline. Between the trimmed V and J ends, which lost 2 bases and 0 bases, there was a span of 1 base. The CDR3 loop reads CASSYVNTEAFF. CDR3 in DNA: TGTGCCAGCAGTTACGTGAACACTGAAGCTTTCTTT.

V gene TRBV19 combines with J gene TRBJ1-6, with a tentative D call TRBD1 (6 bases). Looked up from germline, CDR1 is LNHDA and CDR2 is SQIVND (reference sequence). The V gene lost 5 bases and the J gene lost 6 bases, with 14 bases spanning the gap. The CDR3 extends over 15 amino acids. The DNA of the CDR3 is TGTGCCAGTAGTCCCAACAGGGAGCGTAATTCACCCCTCCACTTT. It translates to CASSPNRERNSPLHF.

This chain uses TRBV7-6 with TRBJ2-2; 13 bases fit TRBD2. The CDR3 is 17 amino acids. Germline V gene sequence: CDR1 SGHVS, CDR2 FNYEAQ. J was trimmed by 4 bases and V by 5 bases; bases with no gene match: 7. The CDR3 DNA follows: TGTGCCAGCAGCCAGACTAGCGGGGGGACAAGCACCGGGGAGCTGTTTTTT. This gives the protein CASSQTSGGTSTGELFF.

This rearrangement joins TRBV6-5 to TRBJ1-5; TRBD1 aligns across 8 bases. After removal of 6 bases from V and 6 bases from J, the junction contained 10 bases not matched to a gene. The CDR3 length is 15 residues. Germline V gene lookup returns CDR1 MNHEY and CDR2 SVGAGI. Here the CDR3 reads CASSGQGRDSQPQHF. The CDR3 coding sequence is TGTGCCAGCAGCGGACAGGGTCGTGACAGTCAGCCCCAGCATTTT.

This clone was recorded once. This CDR3 is CASSDEGTNYGYTF. CDR3 DNA sequence: TGCGCCAGCAGTGACGAGGGGACCAACTATGGCTACACCTTC. This rearrangement joins TRBV10-1 to TRBJ1-2; D might be TRBD1 (5 bases). Germline CDR1 WNHNN, CDR2 SYGVQD (reference sequence). V was clipped by 3 bases and J by 2 bases, with 10 bases between them. CDR3 size: 14 residues.

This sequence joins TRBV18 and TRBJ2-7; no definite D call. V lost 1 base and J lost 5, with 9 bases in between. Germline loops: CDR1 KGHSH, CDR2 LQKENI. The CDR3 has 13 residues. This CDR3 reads CASSPLFGDEQYF. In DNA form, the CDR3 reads TGTGCCAGCTCACCACTTTTCGGTGACGAGCAGTACTTC.

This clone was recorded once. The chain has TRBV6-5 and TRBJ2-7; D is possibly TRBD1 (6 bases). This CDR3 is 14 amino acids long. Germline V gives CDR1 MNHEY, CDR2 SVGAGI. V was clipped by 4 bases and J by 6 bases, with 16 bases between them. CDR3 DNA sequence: TGTGCCAGCAGTTCGGGACACCGAGGGGGCGAGCAGTACTTC. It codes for CASSSGHRGGEQYF.

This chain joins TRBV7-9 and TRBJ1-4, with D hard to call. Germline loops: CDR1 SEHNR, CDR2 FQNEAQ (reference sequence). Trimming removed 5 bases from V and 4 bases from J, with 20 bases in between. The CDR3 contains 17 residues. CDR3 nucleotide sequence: TGTGCCAGCAGCCTGCGGTCTGGCAGTGGCCTTAATGAAAAACTGTTTTTT. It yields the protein CASSLRSGSGLNEKLFF.

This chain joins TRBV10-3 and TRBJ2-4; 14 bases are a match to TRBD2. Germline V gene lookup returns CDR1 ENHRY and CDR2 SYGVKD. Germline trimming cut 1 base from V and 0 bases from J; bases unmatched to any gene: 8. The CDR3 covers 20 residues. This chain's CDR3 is CAISEFWTSGGPLAKNIQYF. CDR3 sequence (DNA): TGTGCCATCAGTGAGTTTTGGACTAGCGGGGGGCCTCTAGCCAAAAACATTCAGTACTTC.

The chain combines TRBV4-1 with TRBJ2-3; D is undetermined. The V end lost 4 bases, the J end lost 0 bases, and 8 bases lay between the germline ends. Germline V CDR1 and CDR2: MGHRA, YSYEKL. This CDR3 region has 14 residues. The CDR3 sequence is CASSPLTSTDTQYF. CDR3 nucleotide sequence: TGCGCCAGCAGCCCTCTTACAAGCACAGATACGCAGTATTTT.

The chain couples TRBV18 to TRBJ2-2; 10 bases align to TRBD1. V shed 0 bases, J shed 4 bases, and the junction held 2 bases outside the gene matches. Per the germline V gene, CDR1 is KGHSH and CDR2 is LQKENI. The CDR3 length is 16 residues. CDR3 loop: CASSPPGQGGTGELFF. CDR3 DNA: TGTGCCAGCTCACCACCTGGACAGGGGGGCACCGGGGAGCTGTTTTTT. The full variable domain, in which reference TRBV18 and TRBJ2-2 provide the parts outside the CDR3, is NAGVMQNPRHLVRRRGQEARLRCSPMKGHSHVYWYRQLPEEGLKFMVYLQKENIIDESGMPKERFSAEFPKEGPSILRIQQVVRGDSAAYFCASSPPGQGGTGELFFGEGSRLTVL.

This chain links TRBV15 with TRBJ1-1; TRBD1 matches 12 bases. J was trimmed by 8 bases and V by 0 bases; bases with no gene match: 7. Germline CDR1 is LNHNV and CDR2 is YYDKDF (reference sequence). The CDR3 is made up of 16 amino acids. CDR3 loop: CATSRELTGTGGEAFF. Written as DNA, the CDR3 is TGTGCCACCAGCAGAGAGCTGACCGGGACAGGGGGCGAAGCTTTCTTT. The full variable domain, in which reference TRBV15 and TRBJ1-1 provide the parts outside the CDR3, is DAMVIQNPRYQVTQFGKPVTLSCSQTLNHNVMYWYQQKSSQAPKLLFHYYDKDFNNEADTPDNFQSRRPNTSFCFLDIRSPGLGDTAMYLCATSRELTGTGGEAFFGQGTRLTVV.

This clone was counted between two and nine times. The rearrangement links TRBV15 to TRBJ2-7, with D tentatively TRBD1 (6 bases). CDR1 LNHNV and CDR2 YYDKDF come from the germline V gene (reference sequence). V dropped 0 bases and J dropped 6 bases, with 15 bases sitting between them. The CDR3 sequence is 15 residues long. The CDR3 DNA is TGTGCCACCAGCAGAGATTTAAGCGACAGGCGCGAGCAGTACTTC. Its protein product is CATSRDLSDRREQYF. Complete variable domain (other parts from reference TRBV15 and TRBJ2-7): DAMVIQNPRYQVTQFGKPVTLSCSQTLNHNVMYWYQQKSSQAPKLLFHYYDKDFNNEADTPDNFQSRRPNTSFCFLDIRSPGLGDTAMYLCATSRDLSDRREQYFGPGTRLTVT.

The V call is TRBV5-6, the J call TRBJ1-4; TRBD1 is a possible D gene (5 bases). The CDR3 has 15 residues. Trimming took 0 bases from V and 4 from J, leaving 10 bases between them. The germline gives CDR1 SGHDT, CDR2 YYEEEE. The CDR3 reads CASSLARQNNEKLFF. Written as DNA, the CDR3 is TGTGCCAGCAGCTTGGCACGACAGAATAATGAAAAACTGTTTTTT.

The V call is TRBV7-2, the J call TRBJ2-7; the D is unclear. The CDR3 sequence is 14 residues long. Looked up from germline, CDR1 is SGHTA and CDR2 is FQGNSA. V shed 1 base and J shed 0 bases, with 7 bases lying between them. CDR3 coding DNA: TGTGCCAGCAGCTTAGGTTCGAGCTCCTACGAGCAGTACTTC. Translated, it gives CASSLGSSSYEQYF.

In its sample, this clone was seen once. CDR3 sequence: CASSDRVDQPQHF. In nucleotides, the CDR3 is TGTGCCAGCAGTGACAGGGTTGATCAGCCCCAGCATTTT. The J gene is TRBJ1-5, the V gene TRBV25-1; possibly TRBD1 for D (5 bases). Germline values: CDR1 MGHDK, CDR2 SYGVNS. The CDR3 loop spans 13 amino acids. V shed 3 bases and J shed 5 bases, with 8 bases lying between them.

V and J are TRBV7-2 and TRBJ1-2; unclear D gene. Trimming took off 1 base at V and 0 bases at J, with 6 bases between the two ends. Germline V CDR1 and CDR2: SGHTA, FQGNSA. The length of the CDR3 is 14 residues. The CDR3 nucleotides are TGTGCCAGCAGCTTAGGGACCTCTAACTATGGCTACACCTTC. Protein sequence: CASSLGTSNYGYTF.

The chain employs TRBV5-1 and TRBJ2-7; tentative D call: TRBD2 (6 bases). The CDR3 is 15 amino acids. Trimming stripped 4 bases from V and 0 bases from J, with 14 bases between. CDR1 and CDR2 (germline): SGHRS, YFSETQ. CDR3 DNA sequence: TGCGCCAGCAGCCCAATTTGGGGGGACTCCTACGAGCAGTACTTC. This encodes CASSPIWGDSYEQYF.

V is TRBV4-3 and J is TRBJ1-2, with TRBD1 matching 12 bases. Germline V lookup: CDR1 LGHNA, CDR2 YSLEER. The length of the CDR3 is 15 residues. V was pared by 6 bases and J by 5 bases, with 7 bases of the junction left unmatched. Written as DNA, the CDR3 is TGCGCCAGCAGACAGGAGGGACAGGGGGCTTATGGCTACACCTTC. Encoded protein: CASRQEGQGAYGYTF.

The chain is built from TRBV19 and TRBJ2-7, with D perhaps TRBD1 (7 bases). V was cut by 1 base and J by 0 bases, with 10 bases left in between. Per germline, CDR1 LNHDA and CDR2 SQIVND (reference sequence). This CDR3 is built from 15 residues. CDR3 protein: CASSIVQGGSYEQYF. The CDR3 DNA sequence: TGTGCCAGTAGTATAGTCCAGGGGGGCTCCTACGAGCAGTACTTC.

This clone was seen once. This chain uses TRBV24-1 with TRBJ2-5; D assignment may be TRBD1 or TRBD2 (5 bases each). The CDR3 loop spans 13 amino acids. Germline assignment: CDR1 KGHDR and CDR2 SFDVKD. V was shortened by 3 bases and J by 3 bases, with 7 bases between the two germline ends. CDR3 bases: TGTGCCACCAGTGATAGGGACGAAGAGACCCAGTACTTC. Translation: CATSDRDEETQYF.